This record concerns one T cell receptor beta chain sequence. Its antigen is unknown. The germline V gene encodes CDR1 SQVTM and CDR2 ANQGSEA. V was shortened by 7 bases and J by 2 bases, with 13 bases between the two germline ends. The CDR3 extends over 13 amino acids. The sample comes from a study of T cell responses to AZD1222 COVID-19 vaccine. Study background: Second doses at about 4 or about 12 weeks were pooled. Findings and limits, study-wide: Just six AZD1222 recipients were seropositive at baseline. Spike-wide coverage was observed for vaccine-associated CD4 TCRs, with dominant responses at 160-218 and 743-854. Vaccination with two AZD1222 doses was followed by a rise in Spike-specific TCR breadth and depth.

Here immunoSEQ multiplex PCR was the method, and the copy in TCRdb shows in-frame clones only, minus some. The sample records under 150,000 clones, 85% to 95% being singletons. This TCR was recovered from an adult in good health. The source material was peripheral blood, sampled on day 0 of AZD1222 vaccination. The chain is built from TRBV29-1 and TRBJ2-3; D is ambiguous. CDR3 protein: CSALDGFTDTQYF. For the CDR3, the DNA is TGCAGCGCTCTGGACGGCTTCACAGATACGCAGTATTTT.